Below, 6 T cell receptor beta chains from the same sample are listed, as sequenced in a study of shared clonotypes between healthy human individuals. TCRdb's table, derived via immunoSEQ multiplex PCR, lists solely in-frame clones and lacks some. Of 2,500,000 or so clones detected, over 85% appear once; the ten largest clones hold 0.13% to 0.15%. The sample consisted of naive CD4+ T cells sorted from blood. Regarding subset: CD45RA+ positively selected. The receptors derive from a man between 18 and 29 years old in good health.

The CDR3 is CAWSVQGAKKLFF. The CDR3 nucleotides are TGTGCCTGGAGTGTCCAGGGGGCTAAGAAACTGTTTTTT. This chain links TRBV30 with TRBJ1-4; 8 bases agree with TRBD1. The V and J ends lost 0 bases and 11 bases, in that order; junction bases with no gene match: 5. The CDR3 extends over 13 amino acids. The germline V gene has CDR1 GTSNPN and CDR2 SVGIG (reference sequence).

The rearrangement joins TRBV5-1 to TRBJ2-3; 11 bases agree with TRBD2. CDR1 is SGHRS, CDR2 YFSETQ, per germline. Losses at the gene ends were 6 bases for V and 5 bases for J; bases not matched to a gene: 5. CDR3 size: 14 residues. The CDR3 sequence is CASISLAGEDTQYF. The CDR3 DNA follows: TGCGCCAGCATCTCACTAGCGGGAGAAGATACGCAGTATTTT.

This rearrangement joins TRBV20-1 to TRBJ2-1, with a possible D match to TRBD1 (6 bases). Germline lookup yields CDR1 DFQATT and CDR2 SNEGSKA (reference sequence). This CDR3 region has 11 residues. V dropped 6 bases and J dropped 11 bases, with 14 bases sitting between them. This chain's CDR3 is CSANRQEQQFF. The CDR3, as DNA: TGCAGTGCAAATCGACAGGAGCAGCAGTTCTTC.

The chain carries TRBV30 and TRBJ2-5, with D perhaps matching TRBD1 (5 bases). The DNA end is more similar to TRBJ2-7, so the J call may be wrong. This CDR3 has 12 residues. Germline CDR1 GTSNPN, CDR2 SVGIG (reference sequence). The CDR3 region is CAWSRQPYEQYF. CDR3 bases: TGTGCCTGGAGTAGACAGCCCTACGAGCAGTACTTC.

J is TRBJ1-3 and V is TRBV7-9, with no clear D. The CDR3 runs to 15 residues. CDR1 SEHNR and CDR2 FQNEAQ come from the germline V gene (reference sequence). With 5 bases removed from V and 0 bases from J, the gap between germline ends came to 11 bases. The CDR3 nucleotides are TGTGCCAGCAGCCCCCGAGGCAGCTCTGGAAACACCATATATTTT. It translates to CASSPRGSSGNTIYF.

The chain recombines TRBV7-2 with TRBJ2-1; 7 nucleotides align to TRBD2. The junction had 1 base not matched to a gene; V was cut back by 5 bases and J by 0 bases. The CDR3 sequence is 14 residues long. Germline V gives CDR1 SGHTA, CDR2 FQGNSA. The CDR3 loop reads CASSGGSSYNEQFF. CDR3 nucleotides: TGTGCCAGCAGCGGCGGGAGCTCCTACAATGAGCAGTTCTTC.